These 18 T cell receptor beta chains were sequenced from one sample in a study of CD8 T cells in Susac syndrome. RNA in amounts of 0.5 to 1 ug was reverse transcribed with random hexamers. Via MiXCR, TCRdb re-called the immunoSEQ multiplex PCR reads, giving one row per CDR3 protein. Of some 150,000 distinct CDR3 sequences detected, approximately 95% appear once; the ten largest clones hold about 0.15%. The source material was CD4+ T cells from PBMCs. The origin of the receptors is a human donor with Susac syndrome.

The V gene is TRBV25-1, the J gene TRBJ1-1; 7 nucleotides agree with TRBD1. The CDR3 covers 14 residues. From germline, CDR1 is MGHDK and CDR2 SYGVNS. V trimming: 8 bases; J trimming: 4 bases; junction bases outside the gene matches: 10. The CDR3 nucleotides read TGTGCCAGCTTTAGTTCAGGGGGGAGCACTGAAGCTTTCTTT. It is translated as CASFSSGGSTEAFF.

This chain joins TRBV30 and TRBJ2-3, with unresolved D. The germline V and J ends were trimmed by 0 bases and 1 base, with 8 bases remaining between them. The CDR3 runs to 14 residues. Germline CDR1 is GTSNPN and CDR2 is SVGIG (reference sequence). DNA for the CDR3: TGTGCCTGGAGTGTACGCAGCGGCACAGATACGCAGTATTTT. This translates into CAWSVRSGTDTQYF.

V is TRBV12-3 or TRBV12-4 and J is TRBJ2-7; 13 nucleotides align to TRBD2. J gave up 2 bases and V 6 bases, and 4 bases lay outside the gene matches. This CDR3 has 15 residues. The CDR3 DNA is TGTGCCAGCAGACCCGGACTAGCGGGAGCCTACGAGCAGTACTTC. Residues: CASRPGLAGAYEQYF.

The chain employs TRBV20-1 and TRBJ1-1, with D possibly matching TRBD1 (5 bases). Germline CDR1 and CDR2: DFQATT and SNEGSKA (reference sequence). This CDR3 is 14 amino acids long. Trimming removed 4 bases from V and 0 bases from J, with 12 bases in between. CDR3 sequence (DNA): TGCAGTGCTAAACCTCCAGGGCTGAACACTGAAGCTTTCTTT. Translated: CSAKPPGLNTEAFF.

The rearrangement links TRBV18 to TRBJ1-1, with TRBD1 identical over 9 bases. Trimming at V came to 4 bases and at J to 4 bases, leaving 7 bases not matched to a gene. The germline V gene has CDR1 KGHSH and CDR2 LQKENI. CDR3 length: 15 residues. CDR3 DNA sequence: TGTGCCAGCTCACGGGACAGGGATAGAAGCACTGAAGCTTTCTTT. Its protein product is CASSRDRDRSTEAFF.

This chain joins TRBV30 and TRBJ2-2; D unclear. The ends were cut back, 2 bases at V and 4 bases at J, with 14 bases in the middle. Germline assignment: CDR1 GTSNPN and CDR2 SVGIG (reference sequence). The CDR3 sequence is 15 residues long. Written as DNA, the CDR3 is TGTGCCTGGAGTTCAATGGGTTTGGGCACCGGGGAGCTGTTTTTT. Its translation: CAWSSMGLGTGELFF.

V gene TRBV3-1 combines with J gene TRBJ2-3, with 10 bases matching TRBD2. This CDR3 spans 15 amino acids. J was trimmed by 4 bases and V by 5 bases; bases with no gene match: 6. CDR1 and CDR2 from the germline V gene are LGHDT and YNNKEL (reference sequence). The CDR3 sequence: CASSFSSGSADTQYF. CDR3 DNA: TGTGCCAGCAGCTTTTCTAGCGGGAGCGCAGATACGCAGTATTTT.

This chain uses TRBV25-1 with TRBJ2-7; no definite D call. The CDR3 covers 10 residues. The V end lost 5 bases, the J end lost 4 bases, and 3 bases lay between the germline ends. CDR1 is MGHDK, CDR2 SYGVNS, per germline. In DNA form, the CDR3 reads TGTGCCAGCAGTAGGTACGAGCAGTACTTC. This translates into CASSRYEQYF.

In nucleotides, the CDR3 is TGCAGGCCCAAGCATGTCAGGGAGAGCACAGATACGCAGTATTTT. It yields the protein CRPKHVRESTDTQYF. The V and J genes are TRBV20-1 and TRBJ2-3; D tentatively fits TRBD1 or TRBD2 (5 bases each). The CDR3 loop spans 15 amino acids. In germline, CDR1 is DFQATT, CDR2 SNEGSKA (reference sequence).

This clonotype was found once. This chain joins TRBV30 and TRBJ2-5; TRBD2 matches 7 bases. Trimming removed 0 bases from V and 2 bases from J; junction bases left unmatched: 9. Germline V gives CDR1 GTSNPN, CDR2 SVGIG (reference sequence). The CDR3 covers 16 residues. CDR3 in amino acids: CAWSVAPGRGQETQYF. CDR3 sequence (DNA): TGTGCCTGGAGTGTAGCCCCAGGGCGGGGGCAAGAGACCCAGTACTTC.

The chain recombines TRBV6-2 or TRBV6-3 with TRBJ2-5, with 7 positions matching TRBD1. CDR3 length: 13 amino acids. Trimming removed 10 bases from V and 1 base from J; junction bases left unmatched: 6. The V gene's germline CDR1 is MNHEY and CDR2 SVGEGT. CDR3 amino acids: CAITGQSQETQYF. The CDR3 DNA reads as TGTGCCATCACGGGACAGTCCCAAGAGACCCAGTACTTC.

This chain links TRBV29-1 with TRBJ2-1, with TRBD2 as a possible D gene (5 bases). Deletions cut 7 bases from V and 4 bases from J, with 17 bases between. This CDR3 comprises 14 residues. Per germline, CDR1 SQVTM and CDR2 ANQGSEA. CDR3 region: CSASRDLIYNEQFF. CDR3 in DNA: TGCAGCGCCTCCCGGGATCTCATTTACAATGAGCAGTTCTTC.

The V call is TRBV25-1, the J call TRBJ1-5; no firm D call. Germline V gene lookup returns CDR1 MGHDK and CDR2 SYGVNS. Trimming removed 6 bases at V and 4 bases at J, with 10 bases between. This CDR3 is built from 13 residues. In nucleotides, the CDR3 is TGTGCCAGCAGGGGTTCGGGGAATCAGCCCCAGCATTTT. Protein product: CASRGSGNQPQHF.

The rearrangement links TRBV20-1 to TRBJ1-5; TRBD1 is a possible D gene (5 bases). The CDR3 spans 13 residues. Germline V lookup: CDR1 DFQATT, CDR2 SNEGSKA (reference sequence). V gave up 3 bases and J gave up 7 bases, with 13 bases separating them. The CDR3 DNA follows: TGCAGTGCTAGCGGGGGGGTTGGGCAGCCCCAGCATTTT. It encodes CSASGGVGQPQHF.

J is TRBJ2-3 and V is TRBV2; D is ambiguous. The CDR3 spans 12 residues. CDR1 and CDR2 from the germline V gene are SNHLY and FYNNEI. V was trimmed by 5 bases and J by 9 bases, leaving 12 bases between them. The chain's CDR3 is CASSHDDTTQYF. CDR3 coding DNA: TGTGCCAGCAGTCACGATGACACCACGCAGTATTTT.

This clonotype was recorded once. The gene calls are TRBV3-1 and TRBJ2-5; D is unclear. This CDR3 spans 13 amino acids. From germline, CDR1 is LGHDT and CDR2 YNNKEL (reference sequence). Trimming removed 0 bases at V and 7 bases at J, with 9 bases between. The CDR3 nucleotides read TGTGCCAGCAGCCAAGAACGCTATGGGACCCAGTACTTC. It is translated as CASSQERYGTQYF.

The rearrangement links TRBV9 to TRBJ2-3, with 13 bases fitting TRBD2. Losses at the gene ends were 4 bases for V and 2 bases for J; bases not matched to a gene: 13. The CDR3 length is 19 residues. Germline lookup yields CDR1 SGDLS and CDR2 YYNGEE. The CDR3 bases are TGTGCCAGCAGCTCGACTAGCGGGAGGAATGACGAATACACAGATACGCAGTATTTT. This codes for CASSSTSGRNDEYTDTQYF.

The V gene is TRBV28, the J gene TRBJ2-5, with D perhaps matching TRBD2 (5 bases). Germline V gene lookup returns CDR1 MDHEN and CDR2 SYDVKM. The CDR3 sequence is 14 residues long. Trimming left V 3 bases short and J 3 bases short, with 11 bases between. The CDR3 region has the DNA TGTGCCAGCAGTTTCCCCGGACTTAAAGAGACCCAGTACTTC. Encoded protein: CASSFPGLKETQYF.